The sequence of this T cell receptor beta chain was determined in a study of blood T cells in healthy people across ages. Study observations and caveats: Higher diversity, along with more naive CD4+ cells, distinguished long-lived donors from aged donors.

Then a second PCR, running roughly 7 to 11 cycles, was carried out with a sample-barcoded 5' primer and a J-beta primer mix. Each CDR3 protein gets one entry after TCRdb re-called the 5' RACE reads with MiXCR. The table has hundreds of thousands of distinct CDR3 sequences, roughly 56% seen once. The CDR3 spans 14 residues. V lost 2 bases and J lost 0; bases outside the gene matches: 0. Per the germline V gene, CDR1 is MNHEY and CDR2 is SVGAGI. Turning to this clonotype: The antigen remains undetermined.

This TCR was sampled from a man aged 40-50 years in good health. This chain connects TRBV6-5 to TRBJ1-2, with 7 bases aligning to TRBD1. Input material: blood. The CDR3 coding sequence is TGTGCCAGCAGTTACGGGACAGCTAACTATGGCTACACCTTC. Amino acid sequence: CASSYGTANYGYTF.